This TCR beta chain was recorded in a study of blood T cell repertoires in COVID-19. Study overall: There were acute and convalescent COVID-19 samples, and they came from the United States, Italy and Spain.

V was clipped by 4 bases and J by 7 bases, with 11 bases between them. The CDR3 sequence is 14 residues long. CDR1 and CDR2 (germline): LNHNV, YYDKDF (reference sequence). Profiled with immunoSEQ multiplex PCR; TCRdb holds only in-frame clones, not every one. The sample lists about 150,000 clones, approximately 80% occurring once. The receptor was derived from a woman aged 50 to 60 who had recovered from COVID-19. The sample taken for sequencing was PBMCs or T cells enriched from blood (not recorded which). The chain employs TRBV15 and TRBJ1-6; a weak D match, TRBD1 (6 bases). As DNA, the CDR3 is TGTGCCACCAGCAAAAGGACAGCCAATTCACCCCTCCACTTT. Its translation is CATSKRTANSPLHF. Filled out from reference TRBV15 and TRBJ1-6, the complete variable domain reads DAMVIQNPRYQVTQFGKPVTLSCSQTLNHNVMYWYQQKSSQAPKLLFHYYDKDFNNEADTPDNFQSRRPNTSFCFLDIRSPGLGDTAMYLCATSKRTANSPLHFGNGTRLTVT.